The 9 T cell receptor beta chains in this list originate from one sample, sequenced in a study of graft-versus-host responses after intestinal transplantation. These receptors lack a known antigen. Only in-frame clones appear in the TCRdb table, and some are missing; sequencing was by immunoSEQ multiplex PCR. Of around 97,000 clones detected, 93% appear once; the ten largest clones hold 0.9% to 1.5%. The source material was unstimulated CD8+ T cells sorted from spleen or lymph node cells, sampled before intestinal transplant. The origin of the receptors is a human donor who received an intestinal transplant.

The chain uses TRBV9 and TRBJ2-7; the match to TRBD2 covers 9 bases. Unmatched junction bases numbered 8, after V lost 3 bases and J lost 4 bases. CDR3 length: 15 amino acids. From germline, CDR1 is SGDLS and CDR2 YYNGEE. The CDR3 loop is CASSASGGFLYEQYF. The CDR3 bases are TGTGCCAGCAGCGCAAGCGGGGGGTTTTTGTACGAGCAGTACTTC. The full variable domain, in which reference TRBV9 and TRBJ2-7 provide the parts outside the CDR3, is DSGVTQTPKHLITATGQRVTLRCSPRSGDLSVYWYQQSLDQGLQFLIQYYNGEERAKGNILERFSAQQFPDLHSELNLSSLELGDSALYFCASSASGGFLYEQYFGPGTRLTVT.

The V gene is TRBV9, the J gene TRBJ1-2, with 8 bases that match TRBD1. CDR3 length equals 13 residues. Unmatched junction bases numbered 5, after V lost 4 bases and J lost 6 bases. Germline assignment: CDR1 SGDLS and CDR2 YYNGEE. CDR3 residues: CASSIGQGDGYTF. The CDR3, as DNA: TGTGCCAGCAGCATCGGACAGGGAGATGGCTACACCTTC.

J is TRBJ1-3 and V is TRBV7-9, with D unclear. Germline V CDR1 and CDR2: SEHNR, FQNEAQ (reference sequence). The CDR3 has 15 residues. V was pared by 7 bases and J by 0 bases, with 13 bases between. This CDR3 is CASTADRSSGNTIYF. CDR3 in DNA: TGTGCCAGCACCGCGGATAGGAGCTCTGGAAACACCATATATTTT.

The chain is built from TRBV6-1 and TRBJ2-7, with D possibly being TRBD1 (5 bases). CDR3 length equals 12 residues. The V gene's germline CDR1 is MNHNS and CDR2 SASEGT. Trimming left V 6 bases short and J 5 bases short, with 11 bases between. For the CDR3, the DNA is TGTGCCAGCAGCTCAGGGTCCCACGAGCAGTACTTC. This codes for CASSSGSHEQYF.

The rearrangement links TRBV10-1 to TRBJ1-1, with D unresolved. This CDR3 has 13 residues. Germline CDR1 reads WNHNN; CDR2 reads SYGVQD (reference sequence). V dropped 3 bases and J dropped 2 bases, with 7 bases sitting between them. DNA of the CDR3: TGCGCCAGCAGTGATGGGATCAACACTGAAGCTTTCTTT. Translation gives CASSDGINTEAFF.

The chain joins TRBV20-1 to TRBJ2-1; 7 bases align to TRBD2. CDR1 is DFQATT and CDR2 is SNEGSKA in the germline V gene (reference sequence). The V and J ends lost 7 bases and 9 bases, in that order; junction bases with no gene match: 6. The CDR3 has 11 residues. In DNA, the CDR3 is TGCAGTGGAACTAGCGTTAGTGAGCAGTTCTTC. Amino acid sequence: CSGTSVSEQFF.

The CDR3 DNA sequence: TGTGCCAGCAGGCAGGGTTTGAATAATTCACCCCTCCACTTT. Translating gives CASRQGLNNSPLHF. This rearrangement joins TRBV27 to TRBJ1-6, with D possibly TRBD1 on 5 matching bases. Per the germline V gene, CDR1 is MNHEY and CDR2 is SMNVEV (reference sequence). The CDR3 sequence is 14 residues long. With 6 bases removed from V and 5 bases from J, the gap between germline ends came to 11 bases.

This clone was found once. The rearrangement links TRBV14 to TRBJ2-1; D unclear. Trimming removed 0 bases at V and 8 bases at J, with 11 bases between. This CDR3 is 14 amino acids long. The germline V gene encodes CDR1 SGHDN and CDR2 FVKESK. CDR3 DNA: TGTGCCAGCAGCCAAGAAATAGGCCGAGATGAGCAGTTCTTC. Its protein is CASSQEIGRDEQFF.

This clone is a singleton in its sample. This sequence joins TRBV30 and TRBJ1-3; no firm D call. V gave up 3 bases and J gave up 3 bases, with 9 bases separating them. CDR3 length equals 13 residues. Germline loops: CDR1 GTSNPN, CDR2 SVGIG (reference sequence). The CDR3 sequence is CAWSSTVGNTIYF. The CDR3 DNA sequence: TGTGCCTGGAGCTCGACCGTTGGAAACACCATATATTTT.